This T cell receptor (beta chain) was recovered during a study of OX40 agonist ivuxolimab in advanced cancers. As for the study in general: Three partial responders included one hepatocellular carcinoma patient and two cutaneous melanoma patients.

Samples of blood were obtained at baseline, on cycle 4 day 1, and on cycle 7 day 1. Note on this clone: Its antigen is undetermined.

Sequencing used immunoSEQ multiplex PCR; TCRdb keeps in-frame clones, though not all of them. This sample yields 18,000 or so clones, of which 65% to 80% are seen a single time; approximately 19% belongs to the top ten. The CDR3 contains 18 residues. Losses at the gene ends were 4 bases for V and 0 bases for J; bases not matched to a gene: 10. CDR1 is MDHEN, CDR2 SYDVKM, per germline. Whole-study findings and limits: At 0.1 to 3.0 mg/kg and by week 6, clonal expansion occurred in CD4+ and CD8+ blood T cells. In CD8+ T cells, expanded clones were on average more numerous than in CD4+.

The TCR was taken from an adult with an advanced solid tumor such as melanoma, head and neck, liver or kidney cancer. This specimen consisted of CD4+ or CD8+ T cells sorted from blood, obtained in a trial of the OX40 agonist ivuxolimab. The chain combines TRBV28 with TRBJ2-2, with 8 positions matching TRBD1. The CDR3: CASSWPGTGPTNTGELFF. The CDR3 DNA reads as TGTGCCAGCAGTTGGCCCGGGACAGGACCAACGAACACCGGGGAGCTGTTTTTT.